The T cell receptor (beta chain) described here comes from a study of blood T cell repertoires in COVID-19. In the study overall: T cells, B-cell-depleted T cells, or PBMCs provided the cDNA or gDNA that served as material.

Clones were read by immunoSEQ multiplex PCR, and TCRdb kept only the in-frame ones, dropping some. Among approximately 240,000 clones, 75% to 85% were seen once, and the ten largest hold more than 5.5%. Germline V gene lookup returns CDR1 SGHTA and CDR2 FQGNSA. The CDR3 loop spans 15 amino acids. With 4 bases removed from V and 4 bases from J, the gap between germline ends came to 11 bases. The table lists this clone with a few counts. The sequence was obtained from a human donor in a cohort sampled during active COVID-19. The specimen was peripheral blood. The chain recombines TRBV7-2 with TRBJ1-6; TRBD1 is a possible D gene (5 bases). Written as DNA, the CDR3 is TGTGCCAGCAGCTCTTCAGGGTTATATAATTCACCCCTCCACTTT. It codes for CASSSSGLYNSPLHF.